The text below deals with one T cell receptor beta chain. The sample originates from a study of T cell changes during pregnancy in multiple sclerosis. Sequencing was performed with immunoSEQ multiplex PCR; in TCRdb, only in-frame clones are kept and a portion is missing. Here the sample spans approximately 53,000 clones, nearly 95% being singletons. J was trimmed by 0 bases and V by 3 bases; bases with no gene match: 5. This CDR3 is built from 15 residues. Germline V gives CDR1 SGHRS, CDR2 YFSETQ. V and J are TRBV5-1 and TRBJ1-1; 7 bases fit TRBD1. The starting material was CD4+ T cells from peripheral blood mononuclear cells, obtained after pregnancy. This TCR was sampled from a female donor in good health, enrolled as a control in a pregnancy study. CDR3 DNA: TGCGCCAGCAGCTATCGACAGGGAATGAACACTGAAGCTTTCTTT. Residues: CASSYRQGMNTEAFF.